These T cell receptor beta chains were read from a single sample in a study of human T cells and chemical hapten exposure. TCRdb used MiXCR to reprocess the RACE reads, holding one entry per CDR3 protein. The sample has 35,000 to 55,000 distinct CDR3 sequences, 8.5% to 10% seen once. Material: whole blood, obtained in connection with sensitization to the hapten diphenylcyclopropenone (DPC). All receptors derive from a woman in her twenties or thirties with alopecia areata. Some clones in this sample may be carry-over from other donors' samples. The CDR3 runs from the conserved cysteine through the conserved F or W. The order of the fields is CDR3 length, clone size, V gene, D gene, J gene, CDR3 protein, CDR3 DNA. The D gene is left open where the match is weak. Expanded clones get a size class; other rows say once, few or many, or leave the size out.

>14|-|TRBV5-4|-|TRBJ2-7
CASSRKSGEVEQYF
TGTGCCAGCAGCCGGAAATCAGGGGAGGTCGAGCAGTACTTC
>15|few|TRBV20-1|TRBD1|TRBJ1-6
CSASGQGFSNSPLHF
TGCAGTGCTAGCGGACAGGGGTTTTCTAATTCACCCCTCCACTTT
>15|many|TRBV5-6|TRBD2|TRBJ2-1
CASTGGLAIYNEQFF
TGTGCCAGCACAGGGGGACTAGCGATTTACAATGAGCAGTTCTTC
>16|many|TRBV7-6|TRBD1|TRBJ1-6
CASSLNSGDRFSPLHF
TGTGCCAGCAGCTTAAATTCAGGGGACAGGTTTTCACCCCTCCACTTT
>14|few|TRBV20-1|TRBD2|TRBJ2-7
CSARGSGRGGEQYF
TGCAGTGCTAGAGGGTCCGGGAGGGGCGGCGAGCAGTACTTC
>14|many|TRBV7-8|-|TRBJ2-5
CASSLRVFQETQYF
TGTGCCAGCAGCTTACGAGTTTTCCAAGAGACCCAGTACTTC
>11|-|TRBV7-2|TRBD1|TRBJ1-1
CASIRGTEAFF
TGTGCCAGCATCAGGGGGACTGAAGCTTTCTTT
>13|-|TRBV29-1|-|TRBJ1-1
CSVKWAGSVEAFF
TGCAGCGTCAAATGGGCGGGTAGTGTTGAAGCTTTCTTT
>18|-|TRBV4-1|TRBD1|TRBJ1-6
CASSQDRGQGGYNSPLHF
TGCGCCAGCAGCCAAGATAGGGGGCAGGGGGGTTATAATTCACCCCTCCACTTT
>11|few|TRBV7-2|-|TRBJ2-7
CASSFSHEQYF
TGTGCCAGCAGCTTTTCCCACGAGCAGTACTTC
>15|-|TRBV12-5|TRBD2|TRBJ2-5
CASGLTSGGSETQYF
TGTGCTAGTGGTCTGACTAGCGGGGGGTCCGAGACCCAGTACTTC
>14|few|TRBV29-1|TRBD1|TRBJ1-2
CSVGPGQGDYGYTF
TGCAGCGTCGGACCGGGACAGGGGGACTATGGCTACACCTTC
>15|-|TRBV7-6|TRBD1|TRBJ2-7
CASSPDRAHSYEQYF
TGTGCCAGCAGCCCTGACAGGGCCCACTCCTACGAGCAGTACTTC
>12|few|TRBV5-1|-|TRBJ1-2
CASPPVNYGYTF
TGCGCCAGCCCTCCGGTAAACTATGGCTACACCTTC
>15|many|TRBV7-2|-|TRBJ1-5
CASSFSQGSNQPQHF
TGTGCCAGCAGCTTCAGCCAGGGCAGCAATCAGCCCCAGCATTTT
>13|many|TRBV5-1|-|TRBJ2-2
CASSSDYRGGLFF
TGCGCCAGCAGCTCGGACTACCGGGGAGGGCTGTTTTTT
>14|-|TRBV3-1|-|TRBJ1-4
CASSQGLEVEKLFF
TGTGCCAGCAGCCAAGGGTTAGAAGTTGAAAAACTGTTTTTT
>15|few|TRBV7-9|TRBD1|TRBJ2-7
CASSLGTGSLYEQYF
TGTGCCAGCAGCCTTGGGACAGGAAGCCTTTACGAGCAGTACTTC
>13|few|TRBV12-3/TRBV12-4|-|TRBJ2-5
CASSRGGAETQYF
TGTGCCAGCAGTCGCGGGGGCGCGGAGACCCAGTACTTC
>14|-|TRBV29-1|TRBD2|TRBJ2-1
CSVVLAGGLNEQFF
TGCAGCGTTGTACTAGCGGGGGGGCTGAATGAGCAGTTCTTC
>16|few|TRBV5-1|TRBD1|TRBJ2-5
CASSTGQDAGGETQYF
TGCGCCAGCAGCACCGGACAGGACGCAGGAGGAGAGACCCAGTACTTC
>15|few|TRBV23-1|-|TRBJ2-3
CASSLRQVCTDTQYF
TGCGCCAGCAGTCTGAGGCAGGTTTGCACAGATACGCAGTATTTT
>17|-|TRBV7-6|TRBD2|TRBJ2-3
CASSSPPGLAGTDTQYF
TGTGCCAGCAGCTCCCCACCGGGACTAGCGGGCACAGATACGCAGTATTTT
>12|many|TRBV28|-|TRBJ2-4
CASSSVENIQYF
TGTGCCAGCAGTTCGGTCGAAAACATTCAGTACTTC
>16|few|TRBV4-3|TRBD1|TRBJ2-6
CASSQDPGTGSNVLTF
TGCGCCAGCAGCCAAGACCCCGGGACAGGGTCCAACGTCCTGACTTTC
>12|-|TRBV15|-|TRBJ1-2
CATSTGIYGYTF
TGTGCCACCAGCACCGGGATCTATGGCTACACCTTC
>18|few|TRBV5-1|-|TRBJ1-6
CASSFRDRPSSYNSPLHF
TGCGCCAGCAGCTTTAGGGACCGGCCCAGCTCCTATAATTCACCCCTCCACTTT
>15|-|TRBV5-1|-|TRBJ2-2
CASSLQDQNTGELFF
TGCGCCAGCAGCCTGCAGGACCAGAACACCGGGGAGCTGTTTTTT
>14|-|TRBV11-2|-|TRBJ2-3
CASSTPSWSDTQYF
TGTGCCAGCAGCACCCCCAGTTGGTCAGATACGCAGTATTTT
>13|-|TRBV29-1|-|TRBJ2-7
CSVKAGKEFEQYF
TGCAGCGTTAAAGCAGGGAAAGAGTTCGAGCAGTACTTC
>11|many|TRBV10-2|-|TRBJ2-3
CASSRPDTQYF
TGCGCCAGCAGTAGACCAGATACGCAGTATTTT
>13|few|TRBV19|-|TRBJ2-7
CASSAAVSYEQYF
TGTGCCAGTAGTGCCGCTGTCTCCTACGAGCAGTACTTC
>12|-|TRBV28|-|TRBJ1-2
CASSLDSYGYTF
TGTGCCAGCAGCCTGGACAGCTATGGCTACACCTTC
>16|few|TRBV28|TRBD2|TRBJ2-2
CASSLPRSGVGGELFF
TGTGCCAGCAGTTTACCACGGAGCGGGGTGGGCGGGGAGCTGTTTTTT
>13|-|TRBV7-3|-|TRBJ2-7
CASSLAGSYEQYF
TGTGCCAGCAGCTTAGCCGGGAGCTACGAGCAGTACTTC
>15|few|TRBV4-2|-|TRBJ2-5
CASSQDRLKQETQYF
TGTGCCAGCAGCCAAGATAGACTTAAACAAGAGACCCAGTACTTC
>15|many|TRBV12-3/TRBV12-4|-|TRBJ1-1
CASSDTRPRHPEAFF
TGTGCCAGCAGTGATACCCGACCCCGACATCCTGAAGCTTTCTTT